One sample yielded the 31 T cell receptor beta chains listed below, sequenced in a study of shared clonotypes between healthy human individuals (dated by TCRdb to about 2020). Libraries were built with the immunoSEQ multiplex PCR assay. The table was pulled from immuneACCESS by TCRdb, which kept in-frame rearrangements only. Such tables lose some clones; where checked, under half of the loss comes from unresolved V genes, and the rest has no known cause. The sample table lists approximately 1.5 million clones, approximately 98% of them with a count of one. 0.4% to 0.55% of the sample rests with the top ten. Sample: naive CD4+ T cells sorted from blood. Explained via the paper, the cell subset or site label denotes: CD45RA+ positively selected. These receptors were taken from a man in his thirties or forties in good health.

This sequence joins TRBV29-1 and TRBJ2-3, with 10 positions matching TRBD2. CDR3 size: 13 residues. Trimming cost V 7 bases and J 3 bases; bases outside gene matches: 4. Germline V gene data show CDR1 as SQVTM and CDR2 as ANQGSEA. The CDR3 loop is CSAVAGGTDTQYF. In nucleotides, the CDR3 is TGCAGCGCCGTAGCGGGAGGAACAGATACGCAGTATTTT.

This clone was counted a single time. The chain couples TRBV7-6 to TRBJ2-3, with D perhaps TRBD2 (6 bases). CDR1 is SGHVS, CDR2 FNYEAQ, per germline. CDR3 length: 13 residues. V gave up 3 bases and J gave up 7 bases, with 11 bases separating them. The CDR3 is CASSFGRLNTQYF. The DNA for the CDR3 is TGTGCCAGCAGCTTCGGGAGATTGAATACGCAGTATTTT.

The chain couples TRBV5-1 to TRBJ2-2; 7 bases agree with TRBD2. The CDR3 loop spans 16 amino acids. J lost 4 bases, V lost 1 base, and 7 bases had no gene match. Germline loops: CDR1 SGHRS, CDR2 YFSETQ. The CDR3 nucleotides read TGCGCCAGCAGCTTGATAGCGCGGGAGCTCACCGGGGAGCTGTTTTTT. Protein product: CASSLIARELTGELFF.

This chain uses TRBV28 with TRBJ2-7, with D possibly being TRBD2 (5 bases). V lost 3 bases to trimming and J lost 4 bases, with 10 bases between them. CDR3 length: 13 amino acids. The germline V gene has CDR1 MDHEN and CDR2 SYDVKM. CDR3 DNA sequence: TGTGCCAGCAGTTTCTCCGGGGTTTACGAGCAGTACTTC. Its protein is CASSFSGVYEQYF.

CDR3 loop: CASLGRENGYTF. The CDR3 DNA sequence: TGTGCCAGCTTGGGGCGGGAGAATGGCTACACCTTC. The V call is TRBV2, the J call TRBJ1-2; a weak D match, TRBD1 (5 bases). The CDR3 runs to 12 residues. Between the trimmed V and J ends, which lost 8 bases and 6 bases, there was a span of 13 bases. Germline CDR1 is SNHLY and CDR2 is FYNNEI.

Details on this clone: Other DNA sequences in the same sample also yield this CDR3. The chain uses TRBV5-4 and TRBJ1-1; no clear D. With 0 bases removed from V and 1 base from J, the gap between germline ends came to 4 bases. Looked up from germline, CDR1 is SGHNT and CDR2 is YYREEE (reference sequence). This CDR3 region has 13 residues. In DNA form, the CDR3 reads TGTGCCAGCAGCTTGGACCCGAACACTGAAGCTTTCTTT. Its protein product is CASSLDPNTEAFF.

To note about this clone: Within the sample, other DNA sequences also encode this same CDR3. The rearrangement links TRBV9 to TRBJ2-1, with 10 bases lining up with TRBD2. The CDR3 has 16 residues. CDR1 is SGDLS and CDR2 is YYNGEE in the germline V gene. V trimming: 3 bases; J trimming: 4 bases; junction bases outside the gene matches: 7. The CDR3 sequence is CASSALGLAVYNEQFF. In DNA, the CDR3 is TGTGCCAGCAGCGCTCTAGGACTAGCGGTTTACAATGAGCAGTTCTTC.

This rearrangement joins TRBV28 to TRBJ1-3; a possible D gene is TRBD1 (5 bases). The CDR3 runs 14 residues. Trimming removed 5 bases from V and 4 bases from J, with 12 bases in between. Per the germline V gene, CDR1 is MDHEN and CDR2 is SYDVKM. This CDR3 reads CASSGRGDGNTIYF. As DNA, the CDR3 is TGTGCCAGCAGTGGACGTGGGGACGGAAACACCATATATTTT. Together with reference TRBV28 and TRBJ1-3, the CDR3 gives the full variable domain: DVKVTQSSRYLVKRTGEKVFLECVQDMDHENMFWYRQDPGLGLRLIYFSYDVKMKEKGDIPEGYSVSREKKERFSLILESASTNQTSMYLCASSGRGDGNTIYFGEGSWLTVV.

This chain joins TRBV14 and TRBJ2-7; weak D call: TRBD1 (5 bases). The germline V gene encodes CDR1 SGHDN and CDR2 FVKESK. V was pared by 2 bases and J by 4 bases, with 6 bases between. CDR3 size: 12 residues. The CDR3 DNA is TGTGCCAGCAGCCAATCAGGGTACGAGCAGTACTTC. Amino acids: CASSQSGYEQYF.

The rearrangement joins TRBV7-2 to TRBJ2-7; tentatively, D is TRBD2 (7 bases). The CDR3 length is 15 residues. The germline gives CDR1 SGHTA, CDR2 FQGNSA. V dropped 0 bases and J dropped 3 bases, with 12 bases sitting between them. The CDR3 protein is CASSLAGGGGYEQYF. DNA for the CDR3: TGTGCCAGCAGCTTAGCCGGAGGGGGGGGCTACGAGCAGTACTTC.

Only one count was recorded for this clone. The rearrangement links TRBV2 to TRBJ2-5; 11 nucleotides line up with TRBD2. CDR1 SNHLY and CDR2 FYNNEI come from the germline V gene. This CDR3 has 15 residues. The V segment lost 6 bases and the J segment 5 bases; nucleotides outside the gene matches: 8. Here the CDR3 reads CASSDSGRALETQYF. DNA for the CDR3: TGTGCCAGCAGCGATAGCGGGAGGGCCCTCGAGACCCAGTACTTC.

The chain is built from TRBV7-6 and TRBJ2-2, with D tentatively TRBD1 (6 bases). CDR3 length: 16 amino acids. The V end lost 6 bases, the J end lost 0 bases, and 14 bases lay between the germline ends. Germline loops: CDR1 SGHVS, CDR2 FNYEAQ. The DNA of the CDR3 is TGTGCCAGCAGTCGCCCGACAGGCGCGAACACCGGGGAGCTGTTTTTT. It translates to CASSRPTGANTGELFF.

The V and J genes are TRBV5-1 and TRBJ2-7, with TRBD1 matching over 8 bases. CDR3 length equals 15 residues. V lost 4 bases and J lost 7; bases outside the gene matches: 13. Germline-derived CDR1 and CDR2 are SGHRS and YFSETQ. CDR3 loop: CASSRPTGEVGEQYF. CDR3 DNA: TGCGCCAGCAGCAGGCCGACAGGGGAGGTGGGGGAGCAGTACTTC.

This chain links TRBV7-9 with TRBJ2-2, with TRBD1 matching over 10 bases. This CDR3 region has 15 residues. CDR1 and CDR2 from the germline V gene are SEHNR and FQNEAQ (reference sequence). The J segment lost 4 bases and the V segment lost 5 bases, leaving 4 bases of the junction unmatched. Written as DNA, the CDR3 is TGTGCCAGCAGCGTCGGGACAGGGGCCACCGGGGAGCTGTTTTTT. This encodes CASSVGTGATGELFF.

In DNA, the CDR3 is TGTGCCAGCAGTGGAGGCCCCGGGGAGCTGTTTTTT. Amino acid sequence: CASSGGPGELFF. The chain uses TRBV2 and TRBJ2-2; D is uncertain. This CDR3 contains 12 residues. V was cut by 4 bases and J by 6 bases, with 6 bases left in between. The germline gives CDR1 SNHLY, CDR2 FYNNEI.

The V gene is TRBV4-1, the J gene TRBJ2-7, with D unclear. This CDR3 contains 16 residues. The germline V and J ends were trimmed by 0 bases and 7 bases, with 19 bases remaining between them. Germline values: CDR1 MGHRA, CDR2 YSYEKL. For the CDR3, the DNA is TGCGCCAGCAGCCAAGAAAGACCGGGCGGCGTACGTGAGCAGTACTTC. Protein: CASSQERPGGVREQYF.

The genes are TRBV27 and TRBJ1-5; D may be TRBD1 (6 bases). Germline values: CDR1 MNHEY, CDR2 SMNVEV (reference sequence). Trimming cost V 6 bases and J 1 base, with 10 bases left between them. This CDR3 has 14 residues. The CDR3 loop is CASRQGRSNQPQHF. The CDR3, as DNA: TGTGCCAGCAGACAGGGAAGGAGCAATCAGCCCCAGCATTTT.

The chain recombines TRBV28 with TRBJ2-1, with TRBD1 as a possible D gene (5 bases). V was clipped by 3 bases and J by 0 bases, with 9 bases between them. The CDR3 runs 15 residues. The germline gives CDR1 MDHEN, CDR2 SYDVKM. The CDR3 nucleotides are TGTGCCAGCAGTTTTCGGACAATCTCCTACAATGAGCAGTTCTTC. Amino acid sequence: CASSFRTISYNEQFF.

This clone was detected once. The J gene is TRBJ2-1, the V gene TRBV28, with D possibly TRBD2 on 6 matching bases. This CDR3 comprises 11 residues. CDR1 and CDR2 (germline): MDHEN, SYDVKM. CDR3 sequence reads: CATEGYNEQFF. The CDR3 coding sequence is TGTGCTACGGAGGGTTACAATGAGCAGTTCTTC. Based on the CDR3 plus reference TRBV28 and TRBJ2-1, the full variable domain is DVKVTQSSRYLVKRTGEKVFLECVQDMDHENMFWYRQDPGLGLRLIYFSYDVKMKEKGDIPEGYSVSREKKERFSLILESASTNQTSMYLCATEGYNEQFFGPGTRLTVL.

V is TRBV2 and J is TRBJ1-5; 8 bases match TRBD1. The CDR3 runs to 12 residues. With V trimmed by 6 bases and J by 10 bases, 5 bases remained unmatched. Germline values: CDR1 SNHLY, CDR2 FYNNEI. The CDR3 nucleotides are TGTGCCAGCAGCTGGGGACAGGAACCCCAGCATTTT. Protein product: CASSWGQEPQHF.

The genes are TRBV1 and TRBJ1-1. TRBV1 is termed a pseudogene. This CDR3 is 13 amino acids long. The CDR3 sequence is CTSSQRSGTEAFF. CDR3 sequence (DNA): TGCACCAGCAGCCAACGGAGCGGCACTGAAGCTTTCTTT.

The rearrangement links TRBV7-3 to TRBJ2-3, with 7 bases fitting TRBD2. V lost 2 bases and J lost 8; bases outside the gene matches: 4. CDR3 size: 13 residues. Germline CDR1 is SGHTA and CDR2 is FQGTGA. The CDR3 DNA follows: TGTGCCAGCAGCTTAGGCGCGGGAGTTACGCAGTATTTT. Translating gives CASSLGAGVTQYF. Complete variable domain (other parts from reference TRBV7-3 and TRBJ2-3): GAGVSQTPSNKVTEKGKYVELRCDPISGHTALYWYRQSLGQGPEFLIYFQGTGAADDSGLPNDRFFAVRPEGSVSTLKIQRTERGDSAVYLCASSLGAGVTQYFGPGTRLTVL.

The genes are TRBV18 and TRBJ1-1, with D tentatively TRBD1 (5 bases). V lost 1 base and J lost 3, with 9 bases in between. This CDR3 is 14 amino acids long. Germline V gene sequence: CDR1 KGHSH, CDR2 LQKENI. The CDR3 region is CASSPRDGDTEAFF. DNA for the CDR3: TGTGCCAGCTCACCACGGGACGGGGACACTGAAGCTTTCTTT.

This clone was detected once. The chain carries TRBV27 and TRBJ2-7; no definite D call. Germline CDR1 is MNHEY and CDR2 is SMNVEV (reference sequence). The CDR3 consists of 15 residues. V was shortened by 2 bases and J by 3 bases, with 14 bases between the two germline ends. CDR3 sequence: CASSLRPSPDYEQYF. In DNA, the CDR3 is TGTGCCAGCAGTTTAAGACCAAGCCCAGACTACGAGCAGTACTTC.

This clone was recorded only once. This chain joins TRBV5-1 and TRBJ2-3; 14 bases match TRBD2. The CDR3 is made up of 16 amino acids. Trimming removed 4 bases from V and 6 bases from J; junction bases left unmatched: 7. The germline V gene encodes CDR1 SGHRS and CDR2 YFSETQ. The CDR3 region has the DNA TGCGCCAGCAGCCCGGGGACTAGCGGGAGTATGGATACGCAGTATTTT. This gives the protein CASSPGTSGSMDTQYF.

The chain combines TRBV2 with TRBJ2-5; D is unclear. Germline-derived CDR1 and CDR2 are SNHLY and FYNNEI. Deletions cut 6 bases from V and 1 base from J, with 12 bases between. The CDR3 totals 14 residues. The CDR3 DNA sequence: TGTGCCAGCAGACCCACCACGATCCAAGAGACCCAGTACTTC. Its protein product is CASRPTTIQETQYF.

CDR3 amino acids: CASSQDWLAASEQFF. As DNA, the CDR3 is TGCGCCAGCAGCCAAGATTGGCTAGCGGCATCTGAGCAGTTCTTC. The chain recombines TRBV4-3 with TRBJ2-1; 7 nucleotides line up with TRBD2. The junction had 8 bases not matched to a gene; V was cut back by 0 bases and J by 9 bases. The CDR3 has 15 amino acids. Germline CDR1 and CDR2: LGHNA and YSLEER.

The genes are TRBV11-3 and TRBJ2-5; D remains ambiguous. The CDR3 loop spans 13 amino acids. Germline CDR1 and CDR2: SGHNT and YENEEA. Trimming removed 4 bases at V and 5 bases at J, with 11 bases between. CDR3 amino acids: CASSSLGSETQYF. CDR3 nucleotides: TGTGCCAGCAGCTCGCTAGGTTCCGAGACCCAGTACTTC.

The chain couples TRBV4-3 to TRBJ2-1; the match to TRBD2 covers 13 bases. CDR3 length: 17 amino acids. Trimming at V came to 4 bases and at J to 6 bases, leaving 9 bases not matched to a gene. CDR1 and CDR2 from the germline V gene are LGHNA and YSLEER. The CDR3 is CASSPPGGLAGPNEQFF. CDR3 sequence (DNA): TGCGCCAGCAGCCCCCCGGGGGGACTAGCGGGACCCAATGAGCAGTTCTTC.

The chain joins TRBV27 to TRBJ2-7, with D unresolved. This CDR3 comprises 15 residues. The V end was cut by 4 bases, the J end by 1 base, with 14 bases between. The germline CDR1 and CDR2 sequences are MNHEY and SMNVEV (reference sequence). The DNA for the CDR3 is TGTGCCAGCAGTTCTAACCCTACAGTTTCCTACGAGCAGTACTTC. It encodes CASSSNPTVSYEQYF.

This clone showed up just once. The chain is built from TRBV25-1 and TRBJ2-1; D gene uncertain. The CDR3 is 14 residues long. Germline V gives CDR1 MGHDK, CDR2 SYGVNS. V was shortened by 4 bases and J by 0 bases, with 7 bases between the two germline ends. DNA for the CDR3: TGTGCCAGCAGTGTTAGTCACTCCTACAATGAGCAGTTCTTC. Protein sequence: CASSVSHSYNEQFF.